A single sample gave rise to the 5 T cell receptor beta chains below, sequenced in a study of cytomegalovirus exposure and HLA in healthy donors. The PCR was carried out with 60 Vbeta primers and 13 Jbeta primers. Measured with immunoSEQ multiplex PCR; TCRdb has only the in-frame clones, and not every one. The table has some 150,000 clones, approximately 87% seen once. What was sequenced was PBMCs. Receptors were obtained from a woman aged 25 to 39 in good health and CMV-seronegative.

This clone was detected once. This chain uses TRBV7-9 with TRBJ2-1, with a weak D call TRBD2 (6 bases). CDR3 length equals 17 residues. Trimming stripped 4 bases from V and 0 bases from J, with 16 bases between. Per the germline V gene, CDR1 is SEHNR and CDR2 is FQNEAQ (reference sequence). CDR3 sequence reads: CASSSLAAPSSYNEQFF. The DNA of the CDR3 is TGTGCCAGCAGCTCCTTAGCGGCACCGAGCTCCTACAATGAGCAGTTCTTC.

The CDR3 spells CAWSTGTGFEKLFF. For the CDR3, the DNA is TGTGCCTGGAGTACCGGGACAGGGTTCGAAAAACTGTTTTTT. The chain joins TRBV30 to TRBJ1-4; 9 bases agree with TRBD1. The germline CDR1 and CDR2 sequences are GTSNPN and SVGIG (reference sequence). This CDR3 spans 14 amino acids. Germline trimming cut 2 bases from V and 8 bases from J; bases unmatched to any gene: 6.

CDR3 sequence: CASSFSGNTGELFF. CDR3 DNA sequence: TGTGCCAGCAGTTTTAGCGGGAACACCGGGGAGCTGTTTTTT. The chain recombines TRBV6-5 with TRBJ2-2; D is possibly TRBD2 (6 bases). The germline V and J ends were trimmed by 4 bases and 1 base, with 7 bases remaining between them. CDR1 is MNHEY and CDR2 is SVGAGI in the germline V gene. The CDR3 spans 14 residues.

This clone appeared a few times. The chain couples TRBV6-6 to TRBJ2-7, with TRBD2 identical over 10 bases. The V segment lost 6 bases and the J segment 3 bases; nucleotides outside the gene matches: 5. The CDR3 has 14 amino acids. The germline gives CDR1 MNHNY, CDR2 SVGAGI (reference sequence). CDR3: CASSYRTSGYEQYF. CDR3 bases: TGTGCCAGCAGCTACAGGACTAGCGGCTACGAGCAGTACTTC.

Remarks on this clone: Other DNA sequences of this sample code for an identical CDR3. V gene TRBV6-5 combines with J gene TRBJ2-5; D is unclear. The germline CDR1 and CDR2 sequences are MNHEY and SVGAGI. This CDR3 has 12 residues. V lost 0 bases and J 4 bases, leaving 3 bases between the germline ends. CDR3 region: CASSYSRETQYF. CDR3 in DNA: TGTGCCAGCAGTTACTCGCGAGAGACCCAGTACTTC.